These 24 T cell receptor beta chains came from one sample sequenced in a study of vaccination effects on CD4 cells after COVID-19. Sequenced by immunoSEQ multiplex PCR; TCRdb stores in-frame clones only, minus some. The sample carries about 73,000 clones, 65% to 80% recorded once. These receptors' antigens are unknown. With the ViraFEST assay, the study expanded antigen-specific CD4+ T cells using viral peptide pools, then sequenced them. Between days 9 and 10 of culture, CD4+ T cells were separated out. In the vaccine recipients, nucleocapsid antibodies were negative and there was no prior SARS-CoV-2 infection. Sequenced here: CD4+ T cells from PBMCs cultured with HCoV-NL63 spike peptides, sampled before COVID-19 vaccination. Receptor source: a human donor who received a COVID-19 vaccine.

The CDR3 loop reads CASRAAGSRGETQYF. The CDR3 region has the DNA TGTGCCAGCAGGGCCGCAGGGTCGCGGGGAGAGACCCAGTACTTC. The V and J genes are TRBV5-4 and TRBJ2-5; D is possibly TRBD2 (6 bases). Germline V lookup: CDR1 SGHNT, CDR2 YYREEE (reference sequence). V was cut by 5 bases and J by 4 bases, with 18 bases left in between. CDR3 size: 15 residues.

This clone is a singleton in its sample. This chain joins TRBV12-5 and TRBJ2-4, with 9 bases matching TRBD1. The ends lost 7 bases at V and 4 bases at J; junction bases unmatched: 2. Germline V gene data show CDR1 as LGHNT and CDR2 as FRNRAP. CDR3 length: 13 amino acids. CDR3 protein: CASAGQGKNIQYF. CDR3 DNA: TGTGCTAGTGCCGGACAGGGGAAAAACATTCAGTACTTC.

The chain uses TRBV19 and TRBJ1-1; 7 bases are a match to TRBD1. Trimming cost V 3 bases and J 1 base; bases outside gene matches: 8. The CDR3 covers 16 residues. Germline V gives CDR1 LNHDA, CDR2 SQIVND (reference sequence). CDR3 residues: CASSIPGQARNTEAFF. For the CDR3, the DNA is TGTGCCAGTAGTATCCCAGGACAGGCCAGGAACACTGAAGCTTTCTTT.

As for this clone: The sample holds other DNA sequences that translate to the same CDR3. The chain combines TRBV7-7 with TRBJ2-5, with 9 bases identical to TRBD2. J gave up 5 bases and V 3 bases, and 4 bases lay outside the gene matches. The germline V gene has CDR1 SSHAT and CDR2 FNYEAQ (reference sequence). The CDR3 sequence is 14 residues long. In DNA, the CDR3 is TGTGCCAGCAGCTTGGCGGGGGGGCGTGAGACCCAGTACTTC. This encodes CASSLAGGRETQYF.

The chain links TRBV12-3 or TRBV12-4 to TRBJ1-1, with unresolved D. The CDR3 covers 12 residues. Trimming stripped 9 bases from V and 3 bases from J, with 11 bases between. The CDR3 loop reads CASAGGYTEAFF. As DNA, the CDR3 is TGTGCCAGTGCGGGAGGGTACACTGAAGCTTTCTTT.

The chain couples TRBV10-3 to TRBJ2-7; 8 positions agree with TRBD2. The CDR3 is 14 amino acids. J lost 6 bases, V lost 6 bases, and 10 bases had no gene match. Germline values: CDR1 ENHRY, CDR2 SYGVKD. The CDR3 loop reads CAISGKGGGCEQYV. The CDR3 bases are TGTGCCATCAGCGGAAAGGGCGGGGGGTGCGAGCAGTACGTC.

The chain combines TRBV29-1 with TRBJ1-4; 10 bases line up with TRBD1. Germline trimming cut 4 bases from V and 7 bases from J; bases unmatched to any gene: 9. Germline CDR1 SQVTM, CDR2 ANQGSEA. The CDR3 extends over 15 amino acids. This chain's CDR3 is CSVVIPGQGSEKLFF. CDR3 in DNA: TGCAGCGTTGTAATACCGGGACAGGGGAGTGAAAAACTGTTTTTT.

In this sample, this clone turned up once. The chain couples TRBV6-5 to TRBJ2-7; 8 nucleotides line up with TRBD1. V shed 0 bases and J 4 bases; nucleotides not matched to a gene: 5. Looked up from germline, CDR1 is MNHEY and CDR2 is SVGAGI. This CDR3 contains 15 residues. The CDR3 region is CASSYSSGGAYEQYV. The CDR3 nucleotides are TGTGCCAGCAGTTACTCCTCAGGGGGCGCTTACGAGCAGTACGTC.

The V and J genes are TRBV6-2 or TRBV6-3 and TRBJ1-2; maybe TRBD1 (5 bases). The CDR3 covers 13 residues. V was cut by 1 base and J by 6 bases, with 9 bases left in between. Per germline, CDR1 MNHEY and CDR2 SVGEGT. The CDR3 sequence: CASSYFGDHGYTF. The CDR3 DNA sequence: TGTGCCAGCAGTTACTTCGGGGACCATGGCTACACCTTC.

V and J are TRBV5-4 and TRBJ2-2, with D possibly matching TRBD1 (8 bases). This CDR3 has 15 residues. V lost 4 bases, J lost 4 bases, and 14 bases lay in between. Germline lookup yields CDR1 SGHNT and CDR2 YYREEE (reference sequence). CDR3 loop: CASSKQGGSTGELFF. For the CDR3, the DNA is TGTGCCAGCAGCAAACAGGGGGGGTCCACCGGGGAGCTGTTTTTT.

The chain combines TRBV9 with TRBJ2-5, with 8 positions matching TRBD1. The V and J ends lost 3 bases and 2 bases, in that order; junction bases with no gene match: 12. CDR1 and CDR2 (germline): SGDLS, YYNGEE. The CDR3 extends over 17 amino acids. This chain's CDR3 is CASSARPAGQGQETQYF. The CDR3 DNA sequence: TGTGCCAGCAGCGCAAGACCCGCTGGACAGGGTCAAGAGACCCAGTACTTC. The full variable domain, rest sourced from reference TRBV9 and TRBJ2-5, is DSGVTQTPKHLITATGQRVTLRCSPRSGDLSVYWYQQSLDQGLQFLIQYYNGEERAKGNILERFSAQQFPDLHSELNLSSLELGDSALYFCASSARPAGQGQETQYFGPGTRLLVL.

The chain joins TRBV6-1 to TRBJ1-3, with TRBD1 matching 12 bases. The V gene end was trimmed by 2 bases and the J gene end by 4 bases; junction bases not matched to a gene: 6. Germline lookup yields CDR1 MNHNS and CDR2 SASEGT. The CDR3 loop spans 17 amino acids. The CDR3 is CASSERGQGAQGNTIYF. In DNA, the CDR3 is TGTGCCAGCAGTGAAAGGGGACAGGGGGCGCAAGGAAACACCATATATTTT.

This clone was picked up one time. This chain connects TRBV5-1 to TRBJ2-2; D gene uncertain. CDR3 size: 12 residues. Germline V lookup: CDR1 SGHRS, CDR2 YFSETQ. Trimming took 2 bases from V and 6 from J, leaving 5 bases between them. The CDR3 spells CASSLSAGELFF. The CDR3 DNA reads TGCGCCAGCAGCTTAAGTGCCGGGGAGCTGTTTTTT.

The chain couples TRBV3-1 (or the pseudogene TRBV3-2) to TRBJ1-2, with 8 bases identical to TRBD1. Losses at the gene ends were 0 bases for V and 8 bases for J; bases not matched to a gene: 11. Germline V gene data show CDR1 as LGHDT and CDR2 as YNNKEL (reference sequence). The CDR3 runs to 16 residues. CDR3 DNA: TGTGCCAGCAGCCAAGATCTAGGGCAGGGGGCACGAGGCTACACCTTC. It yields the protein CASSQDLGQGARGYTF.

This chain links TRBV12-3 or TRBV12-4 with TRBJ1-2; D call uncertain. V was pared by 10 bases and J by 7 bases, with 19 bases between. The CDR3 is made up of 13 amino acids. The CDR3 protein is CATRYSGRGGYTF. The DNA for the CDR3 is TGTGCCACCAGATACAGTGGGCGGGGTGGCTACACCTTC.

The chain is built from TRBV5-1 and TRBJ2-7; D is ambiguous. Trimming removed 0 bases at V and 5 bases at J, with 12 bases between. CDR3 size: 14 residues. CDR1 is SGHRS and CDR2 is YFSETQ in the germline V gene. As DNA, the CDR3 is TGCGCCAGCAGCTTGGATGGCGTTGGAGACGAGCAGTACGTC. Translated: CASSLDGVGDEQYV.

The J gene is TRBJ2-4, the V gene TRBV18; 9 nucleotides line up with TRBD1. CDR3 length: 17 amino acids. V was clipped by 5 bases and J by 9 bases; unmatched bases: 17. Germline V gene sequence: CDR1 KGHSH, CDR2 LQKENI. CDR3 in amino acids: CASSWTGTGSLSGIQYF. In DNA form, the CDR3 reads TGTGCCAGCTCATGGACGGGGACAGGGTCCTTAAGTGGCATTCAGTACTTC.

The V call is TRBV5-6, the J call TRBJ1-1; no clear D. The CDR3 loop spans 12 amino acids. V was shortened by 4 bases and J by 7 bases, with 11 bases between the two germline ends. CDR1 SGHDT and CDR2 YYEEEE come from the germline V gene. The CDR3 nucleotides are TGTGCCAGCAGCCTCTTGGGTGGTGAAGCTTTCTTT. As protein: CASSLLGGEAFF.

Concerning this clone itself: This CDR3 is also generated by other DNA sequences in the sample. The chain couples TRBV30 to TRBJ1-5; D remains ambiguous. Per the germline V gene, CDR1 is GTSNPN and CDR2 is SVGIG (reference sequence). CDR3 length: 13 residues. Trimming shortened V by 0 bases and J by 3 bases, and 6 bases separated the two germline ends. The CDR3 sequence is CAWSVRPNQPQHF. The CDR3 nucleotides are TGTGCCTGGAGTGTACGTCCCAATCAGCCCCAGCATTTT. Using reference TRBV30 and TRBJ1-5 for the parts outside the CDR3, the full variable domain is SQTIHQWPATLVQPVGSPLSLECTVEGTSNPNLYWYRQAAGRGLQLLFYSVGIGQISSEVPQNLSASRPQDRQFILSSKKLLLSDSGFYLCAWSVRPNQPQHFGDGTRLSIL.

The chain carries TRBV14 and TRBJ1-2, with D perhaps TRBD1 (6 bases). Germline CDR1 is SGHDN and CDR2 is FVKESK. V was clipped by 1 base and J by 4 bases, with 13 bases between them. CDR3 size: 15 residues. In nucleotides, the CDR3 is TGTGCCAGCAGCCAAGGGGGGGCGCGTGGCTATGGCTACACCTTC. Its translation: CASSQGGARGYGYTF.

This clone has only a few counts. The gene calls are TRBV19 and TRBJ1-1, with D tentatively TRBD1 (5 bases). CDR1 and CDR2 (germline): LNHDA, SQIVND (reference sequence). CDR3 length equals 17 residues. Trimming removed 4 bases from V and 6 bases from J, with 24 bases in between. CDR3 loop: CASSKGTRDPRDAEAFF. CDR3 coding DNA: TGTGCCAGTAGTAAGGGGACCCGGGACCCCAGGGACGCTGAAGCTTTCTTT. Full variable domain (rest looked up from reference TRBV19 and TRBJ1-1): DGGITQSPKYLFRKEGQNVTLSCEQNLNHDAMYWYRQDPGQGLRLIYYSQIVNDFQKGDIAEGYSVSREKKESFPLTVTSAQKNPTAFYLCASSKGTRDPRDAEAFFGQGTRLTVV.

The chain has TRBV28 and TRBJ1-6; D remains ambiguous. This CDR3 comprises 11 residues. V shed 8 bases and J shed 10 bases, with 9 bases lying between them. The germline gives CDR1 MDHEN, CDR2 SYDVKM. DNA for the CDR3: TGTGCCAGCGCGGGGAGCTCACCCCTCCACTTT. Translation gives CASAGSSPLHF.

CDR3 nucleotides: TGTGCCAGCAGTGAAACGGCTAGCTCCTACAATGAGCAGTTCTTC. Encoded protein: CASSETASSYNEQFF. V gene TRBV2 combines with J gene TRBJ2-1; no clear D gene. The CDR3 contains 15 residues. Trimming cost V 2 bases and J 0 bases, with 8 bases left between them. Germline-derived CDR1 and CDR2 are SNHLY and FYNNEI.

The chain couples TRBV18 to TRBJ1-6, with D hard to call. The CDR3 runs 15 residues. Germline lookup yields CDR1 KGHSH and CDR2 LQKENI. Trimming pared 6 bases from V and 0 bases from J, leaving 9 bases between. The CDR3 bases are TGTGCCAGCTCGACGGGCCTCTCCTATAATTCACCCCTCCACTTT. Protein product: CASSTGLSYNSPLHF.